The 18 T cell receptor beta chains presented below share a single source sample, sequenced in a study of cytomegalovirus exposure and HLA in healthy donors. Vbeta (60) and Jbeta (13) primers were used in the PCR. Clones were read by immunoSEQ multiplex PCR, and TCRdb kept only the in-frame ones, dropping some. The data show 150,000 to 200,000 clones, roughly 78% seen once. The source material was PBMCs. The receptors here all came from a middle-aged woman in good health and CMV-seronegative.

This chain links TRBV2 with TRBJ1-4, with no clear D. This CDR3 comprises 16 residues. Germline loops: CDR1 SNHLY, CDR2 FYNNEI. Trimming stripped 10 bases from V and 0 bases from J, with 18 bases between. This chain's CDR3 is CATRRQVLATNEKLFF. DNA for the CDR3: TGTGCCACGAGACGGCAGGTGTTAGCAACTAATGAAAAACTGTTTTTT.

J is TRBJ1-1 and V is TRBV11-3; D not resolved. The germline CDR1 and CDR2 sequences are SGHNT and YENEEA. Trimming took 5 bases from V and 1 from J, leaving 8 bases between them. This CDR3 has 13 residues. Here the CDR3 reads CASSEQQNTEAFF. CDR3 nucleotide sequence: TGTGCCAGCAGCGAACAGCAGAACACTGAAGCTTTCTTT.

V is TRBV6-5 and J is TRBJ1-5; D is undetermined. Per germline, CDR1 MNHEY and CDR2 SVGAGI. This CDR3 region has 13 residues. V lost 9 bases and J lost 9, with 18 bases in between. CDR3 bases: TGTGCCAGTCAGTGGGCTCACGACGGGCCCCAGCATTTT. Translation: CASQWAHDGPQHF.

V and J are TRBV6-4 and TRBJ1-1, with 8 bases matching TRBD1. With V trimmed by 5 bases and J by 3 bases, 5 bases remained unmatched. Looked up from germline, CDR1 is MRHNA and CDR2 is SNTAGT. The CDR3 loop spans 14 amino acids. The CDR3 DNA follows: TGTGCCAGCAGTCTCGACAGGGGTGACACTGAAGCTTTCTTT. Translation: CASSLDRGDTEAFF.

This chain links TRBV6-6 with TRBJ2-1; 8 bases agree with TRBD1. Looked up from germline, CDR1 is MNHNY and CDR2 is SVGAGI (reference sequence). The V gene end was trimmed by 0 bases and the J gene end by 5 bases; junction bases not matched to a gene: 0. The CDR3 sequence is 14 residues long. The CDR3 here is CASSYSQGDNEQFF. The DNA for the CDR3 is TGTGCCAGCAGTTACTCACAGGGGGACAATGAGCAGTTCTTC.

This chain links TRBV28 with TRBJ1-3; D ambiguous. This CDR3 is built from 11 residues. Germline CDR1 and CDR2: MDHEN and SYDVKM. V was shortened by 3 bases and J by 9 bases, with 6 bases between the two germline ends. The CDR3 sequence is CASSLSSTIYF. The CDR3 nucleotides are TGTGCCAGCAGTTTGTCTTCCACCATATATTTT.

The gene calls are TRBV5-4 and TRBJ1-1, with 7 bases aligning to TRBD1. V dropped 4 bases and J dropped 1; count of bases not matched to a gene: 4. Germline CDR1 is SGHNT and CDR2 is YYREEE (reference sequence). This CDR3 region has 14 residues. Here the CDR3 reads CASSPQGGNTEAFF. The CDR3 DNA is TGTGCCAGCAGCCCGCAGGGGGGGAACACTGAAGCTTTCTTT.

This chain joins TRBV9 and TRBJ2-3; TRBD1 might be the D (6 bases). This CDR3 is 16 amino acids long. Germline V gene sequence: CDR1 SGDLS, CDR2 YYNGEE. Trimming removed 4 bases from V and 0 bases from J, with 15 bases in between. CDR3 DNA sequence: TGTGCCAGCAGCATTTTCGGACAGCCCAGCACAGATACGCAGTATTTT. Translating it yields CASSIFGQPSTDTQYF.

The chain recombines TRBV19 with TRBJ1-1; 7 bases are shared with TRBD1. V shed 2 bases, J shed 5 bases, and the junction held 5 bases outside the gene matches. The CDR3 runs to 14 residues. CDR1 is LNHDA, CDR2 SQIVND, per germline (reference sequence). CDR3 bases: TGTGCCAGTAGTATACGCCGACAGGGTACTGAAGCTTTCTTT. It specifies CASSIRRQGTEAFF.

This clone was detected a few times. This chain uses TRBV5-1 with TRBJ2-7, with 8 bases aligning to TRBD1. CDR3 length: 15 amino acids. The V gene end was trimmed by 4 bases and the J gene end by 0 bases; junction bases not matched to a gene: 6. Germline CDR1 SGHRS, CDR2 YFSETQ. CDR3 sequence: CASSPGGANSYEQYF. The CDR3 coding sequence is TGCGCCAGCAGCCCAGGGGGCGCGAACTCCTACGAGCAGTACTTC.

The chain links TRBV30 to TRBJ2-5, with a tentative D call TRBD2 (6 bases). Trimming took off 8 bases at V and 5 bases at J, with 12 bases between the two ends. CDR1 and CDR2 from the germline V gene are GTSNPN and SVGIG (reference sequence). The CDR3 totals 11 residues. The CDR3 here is CARRSGETQYF. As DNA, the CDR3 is TGTGCCCGCCGGAGCGGGGAGACCCAGTACTTC. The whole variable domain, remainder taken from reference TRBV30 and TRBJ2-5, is SQTIHQWPATLVQPVGSPLSLECTVEGTSNPNLYWYRQAAGRGLQLLFYSVGIGQISSEVPQNLSASRPQDRQFILSSKKLLLSDSGFYLCARRSGETQYFGPGTRLLVL.

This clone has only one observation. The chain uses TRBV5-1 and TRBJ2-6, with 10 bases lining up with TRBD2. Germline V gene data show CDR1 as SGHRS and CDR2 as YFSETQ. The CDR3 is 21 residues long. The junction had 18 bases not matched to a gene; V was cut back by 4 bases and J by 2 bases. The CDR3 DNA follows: TGCGCCAGCAGCCTCGCCGTCGGGACTAGCGCTCTAGTTCCTGGGGCCAACGTCCTGACTTTC. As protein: CASSLAVGTSALVPGANVLTF.

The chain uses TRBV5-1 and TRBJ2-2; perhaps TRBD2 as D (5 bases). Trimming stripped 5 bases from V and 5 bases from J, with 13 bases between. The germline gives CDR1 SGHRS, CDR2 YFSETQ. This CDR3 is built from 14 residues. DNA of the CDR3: TGCGCCAGCAGGGGGAGCACAGAGACCGGGGAGCTGTTTTTT. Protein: CASRGSTETGELFF.

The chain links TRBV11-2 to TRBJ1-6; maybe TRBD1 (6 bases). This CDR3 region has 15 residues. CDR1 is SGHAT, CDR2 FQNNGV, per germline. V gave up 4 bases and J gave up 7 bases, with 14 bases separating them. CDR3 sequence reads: CASSSNGQLNSPLHF. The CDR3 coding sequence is TGTGCCAGCAGCTCAAACGGACAGCTGAATTCACCCCTCCACTTT.

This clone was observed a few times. CDR3 in amino acids: CASSPTGGILGELFF. Written as DNA, the CDR3 is TGTGCCAGCAGTCCCACAGGGGGCATCTTAGGGGAGCTGTTTTTT. J is TRBJ2-2 and V is TRBV6-5, with 9 bases fitting TRBD1. The CDR3 extends over 15 amino acids. Germline values: CDR1 MNHEY, CDR2 SVGAGI. V lost 5 bases and J lost 8; bases outside the gene matches: 9.

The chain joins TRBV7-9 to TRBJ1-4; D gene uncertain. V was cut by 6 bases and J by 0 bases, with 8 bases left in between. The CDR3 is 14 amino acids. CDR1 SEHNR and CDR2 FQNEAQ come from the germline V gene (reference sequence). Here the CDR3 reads CASRRSATNEKLFF. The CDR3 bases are TGTGCCAGCAGACGGAGTGCAACTAATGAAAAACTGTTTTTT.

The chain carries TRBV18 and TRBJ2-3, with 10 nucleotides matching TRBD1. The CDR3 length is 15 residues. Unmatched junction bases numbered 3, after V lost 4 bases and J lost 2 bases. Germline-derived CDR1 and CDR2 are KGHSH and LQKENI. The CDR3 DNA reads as TGTGCCAGCTCACGGGACAGGGGATCCACAGATACGCAGTATTTT. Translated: CASSRDRGSTDTQYF.

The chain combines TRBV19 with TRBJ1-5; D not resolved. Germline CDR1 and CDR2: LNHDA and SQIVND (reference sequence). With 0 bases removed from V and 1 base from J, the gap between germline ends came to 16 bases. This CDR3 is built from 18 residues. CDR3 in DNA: TGTGCCAGTAGTATAGATAGGTTCTCGACACGAAGCAATCAGCCCCAGCATTTT. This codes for CASSIDRFSTRSNQPQHF.